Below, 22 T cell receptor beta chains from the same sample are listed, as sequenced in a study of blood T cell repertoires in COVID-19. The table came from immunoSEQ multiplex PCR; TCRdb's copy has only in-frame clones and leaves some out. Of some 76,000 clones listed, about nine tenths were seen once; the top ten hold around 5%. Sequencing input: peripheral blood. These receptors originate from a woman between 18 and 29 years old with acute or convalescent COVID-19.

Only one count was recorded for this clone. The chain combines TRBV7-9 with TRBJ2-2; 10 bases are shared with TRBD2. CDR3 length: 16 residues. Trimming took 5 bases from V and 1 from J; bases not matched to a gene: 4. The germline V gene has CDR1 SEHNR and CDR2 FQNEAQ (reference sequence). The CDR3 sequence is CASSTWTSGNTGELFF. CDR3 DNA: TGTGCCAGCAGCACGTGGACTAGCGGGAACACCGGGGAGCTGTTTTTT.

The CDR3 DNA sequence: TGTGCCAGCAGTCTCAGCGGGGGGAACTACAATGAGCAGTTCTTC. Residues: CASSLSGGNYNEQFF. The chain links TRBV7-6 to TRBJ2-1; TRBD2 agrees at 9 bases. V lost 6 bases and J lost 3; bases outside the gene matches: 6. Per germline, CDR1 SGHVS and CDR2 FNYEAQ. The CDR3 is made up of 15 amino acids.

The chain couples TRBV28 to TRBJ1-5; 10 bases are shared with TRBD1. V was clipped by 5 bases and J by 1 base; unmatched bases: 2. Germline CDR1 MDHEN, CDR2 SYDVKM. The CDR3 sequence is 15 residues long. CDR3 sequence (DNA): TGTGCCAGCAGTAGACAGGGGGCGAGCAATCAGCCCCAGCATTTT. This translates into CASSRQGASNQPQHF. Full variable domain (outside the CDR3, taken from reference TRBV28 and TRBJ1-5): DVKVTQSSRYLVKRTGEKVFLECVQDMDHENMFWYRQDPGLGLRLIYFSYDVKMKEKGDIPEGYSVSREKKERFSLILESASTNQTSMYLCASSRQGASNQPQHFGDGTRLSIL.

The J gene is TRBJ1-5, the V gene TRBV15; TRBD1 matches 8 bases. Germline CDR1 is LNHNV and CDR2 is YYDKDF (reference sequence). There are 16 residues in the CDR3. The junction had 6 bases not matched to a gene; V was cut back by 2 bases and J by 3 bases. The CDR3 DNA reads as TGTGCCACCAGCAGAAAGAGGACAGGGAACAATCAGCCCCAGCATTTT. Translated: CATSRKRTGNNQPQHF.

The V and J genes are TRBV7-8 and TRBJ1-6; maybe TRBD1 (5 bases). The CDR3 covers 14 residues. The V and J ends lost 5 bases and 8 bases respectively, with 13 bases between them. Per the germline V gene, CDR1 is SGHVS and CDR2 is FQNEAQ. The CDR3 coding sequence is TGTGCCAGCAGCCTAGGGCCGGGGGATTCACCCCTCCACTTT. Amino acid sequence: CASSLGPGDSPLHF.

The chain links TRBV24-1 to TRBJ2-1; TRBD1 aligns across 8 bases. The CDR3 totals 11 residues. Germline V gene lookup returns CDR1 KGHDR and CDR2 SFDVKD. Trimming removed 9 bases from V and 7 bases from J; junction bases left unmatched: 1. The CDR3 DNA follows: TGTGCCACCCAGGGGGCGAATGAGCAGTTCTTC. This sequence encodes CATQGANEQFF.

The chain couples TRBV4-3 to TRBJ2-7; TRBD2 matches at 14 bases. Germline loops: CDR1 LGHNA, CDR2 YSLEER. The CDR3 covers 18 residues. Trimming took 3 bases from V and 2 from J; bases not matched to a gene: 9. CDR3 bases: TGCGCCAGCAGCCAGGGACTAGCGGGAGATTCGGGGACCTACGAGCAGTACTTC. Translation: CASSQGLAGDSGTYEQYF.

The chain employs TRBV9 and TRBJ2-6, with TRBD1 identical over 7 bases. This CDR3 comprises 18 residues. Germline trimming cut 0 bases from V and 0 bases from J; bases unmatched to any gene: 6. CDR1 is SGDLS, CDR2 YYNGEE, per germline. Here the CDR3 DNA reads TGTGCCAGCAGCGTAGTTGAGGGGGCCCCCTCTGGGGCCAACGTCCTGACTTTC. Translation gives CASSVVEGAPSGANVLTF.

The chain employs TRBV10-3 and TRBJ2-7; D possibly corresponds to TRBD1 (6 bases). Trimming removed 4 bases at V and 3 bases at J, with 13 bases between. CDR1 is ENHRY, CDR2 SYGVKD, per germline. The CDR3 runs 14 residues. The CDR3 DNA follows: TGTGCCATCAGTGGGACAGAAGTACACTACGAGCAGTACTTC. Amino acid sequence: CAISGTEVHYEQYF.

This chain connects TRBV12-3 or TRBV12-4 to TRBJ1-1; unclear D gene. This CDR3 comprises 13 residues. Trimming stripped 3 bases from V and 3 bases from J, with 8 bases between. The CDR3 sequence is CASSLTEDTEAFF. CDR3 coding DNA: TGTGCCAGCAGTTTGACGGAGGACACTGAAGCTTTCTTT.

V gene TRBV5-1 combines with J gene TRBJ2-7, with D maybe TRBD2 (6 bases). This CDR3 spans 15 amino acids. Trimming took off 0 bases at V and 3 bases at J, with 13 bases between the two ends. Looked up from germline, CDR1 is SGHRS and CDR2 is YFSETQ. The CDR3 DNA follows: TGCGCCAGCAGCTTGGAAGGCGGGGAACTCTACGAGCAGTACTTC. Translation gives CASSLEGGELYEQYF.

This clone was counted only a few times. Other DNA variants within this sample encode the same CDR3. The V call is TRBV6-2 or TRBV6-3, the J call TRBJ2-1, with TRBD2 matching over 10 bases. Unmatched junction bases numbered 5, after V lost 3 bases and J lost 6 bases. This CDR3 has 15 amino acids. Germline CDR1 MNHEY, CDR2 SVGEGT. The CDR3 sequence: CASSYRTSGLNEQFF. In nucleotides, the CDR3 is TGTGCCAGCAGTTATCGGACTAGCGGACTCAATGAGCAGTTCTTC.

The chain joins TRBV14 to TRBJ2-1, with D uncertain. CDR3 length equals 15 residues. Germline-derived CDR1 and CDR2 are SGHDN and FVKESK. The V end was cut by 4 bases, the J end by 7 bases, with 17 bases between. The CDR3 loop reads CASSPLLGSQNEQFF. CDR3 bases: TGTGCCAGCAGCCCCCTCTTGGGTAGCCAGAATGAGCAGTTCTTC.

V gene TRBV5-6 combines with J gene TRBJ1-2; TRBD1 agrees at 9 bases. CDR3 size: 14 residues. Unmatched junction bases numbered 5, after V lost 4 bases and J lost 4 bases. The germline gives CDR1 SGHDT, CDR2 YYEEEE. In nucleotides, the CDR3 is TGTGCCAGCAGCCGTGACAGGGGGGTCTATGGCTACACCTTC. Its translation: CASSRDRGVYGYTF. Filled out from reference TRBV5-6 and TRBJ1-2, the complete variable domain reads DAGVTQSPTHLIKTRGQQVTLRCSPKSGHDTVSWYQQALGQGPQFIFQYYEEEERQRGNFPDRFSGHQFPNYSSELNVNALLLGDSALYLCASSRDRGVYGYTFGSGTRLTVV.

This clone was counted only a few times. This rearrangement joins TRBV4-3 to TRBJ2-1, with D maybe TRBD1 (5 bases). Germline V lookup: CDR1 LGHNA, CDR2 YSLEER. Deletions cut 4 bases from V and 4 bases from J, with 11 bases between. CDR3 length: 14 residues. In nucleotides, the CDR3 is TGCGCCAGCAGCCGGGGCGAGGTATACAATGAGCAGTTCTTC. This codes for CASSRGEVYNEQFF.

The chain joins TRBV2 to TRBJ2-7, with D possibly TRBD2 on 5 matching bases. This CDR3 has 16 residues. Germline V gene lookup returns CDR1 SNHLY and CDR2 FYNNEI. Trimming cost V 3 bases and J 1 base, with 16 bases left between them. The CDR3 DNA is TGTGCCAGCAGTGACCCCGGGTCTGCGGGTTCCTACGAGCAGTACTTC. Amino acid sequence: CASSDPGSAGSYEQYF.

CDR3 sequence (DNA): TGTGCCAGCAGAGGAGGGCTTGTGGGCTATGGCTACACCTTC. Its translation: CASRGGLVGYGYTF. The V gene is TRBV6-5, the J gene TRBJ1-2; D is unclear. Trimming cost V 6 bases and J 4 bases, with 15 bases left between them. This CDR3 is 14 amino acids long. The germline CDR1 and CDR2 sequences are MNHEY and SVGAGI.

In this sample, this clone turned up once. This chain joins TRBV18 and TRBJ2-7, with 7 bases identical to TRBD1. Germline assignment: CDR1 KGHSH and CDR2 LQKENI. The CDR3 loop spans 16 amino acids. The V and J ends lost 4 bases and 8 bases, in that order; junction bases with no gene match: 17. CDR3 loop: CASSLTGQLRGQQQYF. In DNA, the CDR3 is TGTGCCAGCTCACTTACGGGACAGCTCAGGGGTCAGCAGCAGTACTTC.

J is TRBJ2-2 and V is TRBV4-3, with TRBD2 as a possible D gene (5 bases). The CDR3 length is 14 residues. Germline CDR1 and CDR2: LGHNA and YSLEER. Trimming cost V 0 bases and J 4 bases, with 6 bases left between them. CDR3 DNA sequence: TGCGCCAGCAGCCAAGATCGGGGCACCGGGGAGCTGTTTTTT. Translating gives CASSQDRGTGELFF.

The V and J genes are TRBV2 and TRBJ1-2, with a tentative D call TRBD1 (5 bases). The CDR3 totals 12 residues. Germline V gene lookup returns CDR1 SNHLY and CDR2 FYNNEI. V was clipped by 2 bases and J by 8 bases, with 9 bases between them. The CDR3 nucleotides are TGTGCCAGCAGTGAACAGGGTCGAGGCTACACCTTC. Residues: CASSEQGRGYTF.

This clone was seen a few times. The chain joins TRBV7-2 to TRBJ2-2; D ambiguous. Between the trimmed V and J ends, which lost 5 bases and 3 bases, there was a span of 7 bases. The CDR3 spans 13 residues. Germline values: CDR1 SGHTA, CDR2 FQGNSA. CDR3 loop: CASSRSYTGELFF. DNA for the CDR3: TGTGCCAGCAGCCGTTCGTACACCGGGGAGCTGTTTTTT.

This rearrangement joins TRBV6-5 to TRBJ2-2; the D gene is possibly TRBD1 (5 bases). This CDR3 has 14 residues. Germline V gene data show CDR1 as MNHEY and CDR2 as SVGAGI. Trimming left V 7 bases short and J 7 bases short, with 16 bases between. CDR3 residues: CASTLRVQGGELFF. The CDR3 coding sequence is TGTGCCAGCACCCTTAGGGTCCAGGGCGGGGAGCTGTTTTTT.